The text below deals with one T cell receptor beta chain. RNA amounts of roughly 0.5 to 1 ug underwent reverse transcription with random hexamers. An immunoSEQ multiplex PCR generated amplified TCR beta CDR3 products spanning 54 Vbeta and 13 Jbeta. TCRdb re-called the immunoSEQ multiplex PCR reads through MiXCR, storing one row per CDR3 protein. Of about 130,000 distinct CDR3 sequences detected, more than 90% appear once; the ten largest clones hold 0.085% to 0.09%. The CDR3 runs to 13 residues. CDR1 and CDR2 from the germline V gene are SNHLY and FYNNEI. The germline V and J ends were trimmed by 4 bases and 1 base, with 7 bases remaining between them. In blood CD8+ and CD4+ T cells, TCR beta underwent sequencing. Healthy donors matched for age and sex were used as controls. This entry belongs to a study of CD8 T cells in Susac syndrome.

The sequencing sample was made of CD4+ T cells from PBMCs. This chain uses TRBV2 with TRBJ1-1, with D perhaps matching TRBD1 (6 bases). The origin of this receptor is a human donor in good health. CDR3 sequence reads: CASSVGGNTEAFF. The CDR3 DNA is TGTGCCAGCAGTGTAGGGGGGAACACTGAAGCTTTCTTT.